A selection of T cell receptor beta chains follows, all from one sample in a study of cytotoxic CD8 clonotypes in ibrutinib-treated CLL. Sequencing used immunoSEQ multiplex PCR; TCRdb keeps in-frame clones, though not all of them. The repertoire holds roughly 190,000 clones, with over 60% as singletons. Sequencing was performed on PBMCs, taken after 24 months of ibrutinib treatment. These receptors were taken from a human donor with chronic lymphocytic leukemia. CDR3s include the opening cysteine and the closing phenylalanine or tryptophan. The order of the fields is V gene, J gene, clone size, D gene, CDR3 DNA, CDR3 protein. The D gene is left open where the match is weak. Not every row has a clone size; where given, it reads once, few, many or a size class.

TRBV5-4	TRBJ2-7	NA	NA	TGTGCCAGCAGCGACAAGCCTAAGGGGGGTGGCGAGCAGTACTTC	CASSDKPKGGGEQYF
TRBV4-3	TRBJ1-2	few	NA	TGCGCCAGCAGCCAAACCGCCGAGGTGTTCTATGGCTACACCTTC	CASSQTAEVFYGYTF
TRBV27	TRBJ2-1	NA	NA	TGTGCCAGCAGTTTCCCCCGCCCGGGAGAGCAGTTCTTC	CASSFPRPGEQFF
TRBV18	TRBJ1-2	NA	TRBD1	TGTGCCAGCTCACCACCGGGGACAGGGGTTGGCTACACCTTC	CASSPPGTGVGYTF
TRBV10-1	TRBJ2-7	NA	TRBD1	TGCGCCAGCAGTGACATCGCGACAGGGGACTCCTACGAGCAGTACTTC	CASSDIATGDSYEQYF
TRBV6-5	TRBJ2-7	NA	NA	TGTGCCAGCAGTACGGACTACGAGCAGTACTTC	CASSTDYEQYF
TRBV7-3	TRBJ2-1	few	TRBD2	TGTGCCAGCAGCTTCACTAGCGGGATGGGTGAGCAGTTCTTC	CASSFTSGMGEQFF
TRBV5-1	TRBJ2-1	NA	TRBD2	TGCGCCAGCAGCGCCTCAGGGCTAGCGGGATTCAGGCAGTTCTTC	CASSASGLAGFRQFF
TRBV30	TRBJ1-1	NA	NA	TGTGCCTGGAGTCAGGACTTGTACACTGAAGCTTTCTTT	CAWSQDLYTEAFF
TRBV7-9	TRBJ2-5	few	NA	TGTGCCAGCAGCCTCTTATCTAGAGGGCACGGTCAGAGGGAGACCCAGTACTTC	CASSLLSRGHGQRETQYF
TRBV11-2	TRBJ1-5	NA	NA	TGTGCCAGCAGCTTAGCGGGGGCTCAGTCTCAGCCCCAGCATTTT	CASSLAGAQSQPQHF
TRBV27	TRBJ2-7	NA	NA	TGTGCCAGCAGTTTATGGTCCAAGGCCGAGCAGTACTTC	CASSLWSKAEQYF
TRBV18	TRBJ2-5	NA	NA	TGTGCCAGCTCGTCCTCCTGGGCGGAAGAGACCCAGTACTTC	CASSSSWAEETQYF
TRBV28	TRBJ1-1	NA	NA	TGTGCCAGCAGTTTCATCGTGGCGGAACAGGTGTTGAACACTGAAGCTTTCTTT	CASSFIVAEQVLNTEAFF
TRBV5-4	TRBJ1-1	NA	TRBD1	TGTGCCAGCAGCGGGGGGACAGGGGGCTGGACCACTGAAGCTTTCTTT	CASSGGTGGWTTEAFF
TRBV9	TRBJ2-2	NA	NA	TGTGCCAGCAGCGGGAGGGGGGTCACCGGGGAGCTGTTTTTT	CASSGRGVTGELFF
TRBV9	TRBJ2-7	NA	NA	TGTGCCAGCGGCGGATCTGACACAGGGAGCTACGAGCAGTACTTC	CASGGSDTGSYEQYF
TRBV27	TRBJ1-2	NA	NA	TGTGCCAGCGCGGACGGAAACTATGGCTACACCTTC	CASADGNYGYTF
TRBV11-3	TRBJ2-7	NA	NA	TGTGCCAGCAGCTTAGGACTAAACGACGAGCAGTACTTC	CASSLGLNDEQYF
TRBV5-6	TRBJ2-5	NA	TRBD1	TGTGCCAGCAGCTCGAGGGACAGGGCGGATCAAGAGACCCAGTACTTC	CASSSRDRADQETQYF
TRBV19	TRBJ2-5	NA	NA	TGTGCCAGTAGTGAACCTCCCAAAGAGACCCAGTACTTC	CASSEPPKETQYF
TRBV19	TRBJ2-2	NA	NA	TGTGCCAGTAGCAGAGGGGTTCACACCGGGGAGCTGTTTTTT	CASSRGVHTGELFF
TRBV6-6	TRBJ1-1	NA	NA	TGTGCCAGCAGGGTCATGAACACTGAAGCTTTCTTT	CASRVMNTEAFF
TRBV18	TRBJ2-7	NA	TRBD2	TGTGCCAGCTCACCGGGGGAGGGAACAGAAACCTACGAGCAGTACTTC	CASSPGEGTETYEQYF
TRBV5-1	TRBJ2-5	NA	NA	TGCGCCAGCAGCTTTTTGCCCCAAGAGACCCAGTACTTC	CASSFLPQETQYF
TRBV14	TRBJ1-3	few	NA	TGTGCCAGCAGCCGGAGCCTCTCTGGAAACACCATATATTTT	CASSRSLSGNTIYF
TRBV23-1	TRBJ2-6	NA	NA	TGCGCCAGCAGTCAAGCGGTCCATTCTGGGGCCAACGTCCTGACTTTC	CASSQAVHSGANVLTF
TRBV11-2	TRBJ2-7	NA	TRBD2	TGTGCCAGCAGCTTAGTCGCTAGCGGGAGTGACGAGCAGTACTTC	CASSLVASGSDEQYF